The sequence of this TCR beta chain was determined in a study of blood T cell repertoires in COVID-19. Across the whole study: Some COVID-19 samples were acute and others convalescent; all came from the United States, Italy and Spain. PBMCs, B-cell-depleted T cells, or T cells were the source of the cDNA or gDNA that made up the material.

Per the authors' pipeline: Estimation of nucleated cell counts was performed using reference gene primer amplification. TCRdb's table, derived via immunoSEQ multiplex PCR, lists solely in-frame clones and lacks some. V and J calls plus clone size are reproduced from that table; the DNA served to infer D and trimming. This table has around 230,000 clones, more than 75% appearing once. The germline V gene encodes CDR1 MNHEY and CDR2 SVGEGT. Trimming pared 6 bases from V and 3 bases from J, leaving 15 bases between. The CDR3 contains 14 residues. The sequencing sample was made of peripheral blood. This TCR derives from a woman in her fifties or sixties with active or convalescent COVID-19. The chain links TRBV6-2 or TRBV6-3 to TRBJ2-7; D is possibly TRBD1 (6 bases). CDR3 nucleotides: TGTGCCAGCAGCCAAAACCTCAGGGGCTACGAGCAGTACTTC. Translation: CASSQNLRGYEQYF.